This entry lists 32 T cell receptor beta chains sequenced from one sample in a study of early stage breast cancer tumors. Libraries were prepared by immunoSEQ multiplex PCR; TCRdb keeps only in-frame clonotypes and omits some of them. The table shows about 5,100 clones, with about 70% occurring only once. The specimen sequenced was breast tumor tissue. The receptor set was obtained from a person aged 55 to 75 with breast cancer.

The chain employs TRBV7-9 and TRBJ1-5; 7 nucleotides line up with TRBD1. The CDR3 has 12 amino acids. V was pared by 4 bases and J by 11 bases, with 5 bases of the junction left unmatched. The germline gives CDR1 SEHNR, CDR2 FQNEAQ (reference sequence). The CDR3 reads CASSSRDSTQHF. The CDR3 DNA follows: TGTGCCAGCAGCTCCCGGGACAGCACCCAGCATTTT.

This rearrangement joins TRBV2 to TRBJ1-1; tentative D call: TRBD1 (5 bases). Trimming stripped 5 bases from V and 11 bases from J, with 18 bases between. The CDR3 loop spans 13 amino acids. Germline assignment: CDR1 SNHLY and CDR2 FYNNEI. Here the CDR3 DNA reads TGTGCCAGCAGTTCTGGTAATGGGGACGTCGCTTTCTTT. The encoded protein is CASSSGNGDVAFF.

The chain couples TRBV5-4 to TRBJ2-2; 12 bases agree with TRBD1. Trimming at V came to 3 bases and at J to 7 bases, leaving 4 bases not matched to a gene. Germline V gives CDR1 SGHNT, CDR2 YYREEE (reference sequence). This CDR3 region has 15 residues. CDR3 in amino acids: CASSWDRGPFGELFF. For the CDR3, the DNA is TGTGCCAGCAGCTGGGACAGGGGGCCCTTCGGGGAGCTGTTTTTT.

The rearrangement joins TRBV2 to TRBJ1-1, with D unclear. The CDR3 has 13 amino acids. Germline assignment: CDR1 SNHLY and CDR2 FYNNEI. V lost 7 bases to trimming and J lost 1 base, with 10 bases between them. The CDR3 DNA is TGTGCCAGCAACGAGGGTACGAACACTGAAGCTTTCTTT. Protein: CASNEGTNTEAFF. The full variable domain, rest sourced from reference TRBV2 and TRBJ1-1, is EPEVTQTPSHQVTQMGQEVILRCVPISNHLYFYWYRQILGQKVEFLVSFYNNEISEKSEIFDDQFSVERPDGSNFTLKIRSTKLEDSAMYFCASNEGTNTEAFFGQGTRLTVV.

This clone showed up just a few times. CDR3 bases: TGTGCCAGCAGCTTAGGGGGAGGGCTAACCTACGAGCAGTACTTC. Translation gives CASSLGGGLTYEQYF. The chain is built from TRBV7-8 and TRBJ2-7, with 7 nucleotides matching TRBD2. CDR3 length: 15 residues. The junction had 5 bases not matched to a gene; V was cut back by 1 base and J by 2 bases. Per the germline V gene, CDR1 is SGHVS and CDR2 is FQNEAQ.

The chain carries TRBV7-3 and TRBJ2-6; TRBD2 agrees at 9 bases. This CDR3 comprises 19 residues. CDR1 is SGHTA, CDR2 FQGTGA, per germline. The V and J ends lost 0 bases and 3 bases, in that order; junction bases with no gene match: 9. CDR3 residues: CASSLTFGGGAFGANVLTF. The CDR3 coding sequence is TGTGCCAGCAGCTTAACGTTTGGCGGGGGGGCCTTTGGGGCCAACGTCCTGACTTTC.

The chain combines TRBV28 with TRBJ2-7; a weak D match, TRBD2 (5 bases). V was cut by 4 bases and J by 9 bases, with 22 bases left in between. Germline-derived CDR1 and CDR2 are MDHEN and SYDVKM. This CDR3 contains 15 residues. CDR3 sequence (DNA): TGTGCCAGCAGTTCCCGGGTCGGGAAAGATAACGGGCAGTACTTC. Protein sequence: CASSSRVGKDNGQYF. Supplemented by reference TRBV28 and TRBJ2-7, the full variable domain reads DVKVTQSSRYLVKRTGEKVFLECVQDMDHENMFWYRQDPGLGLRLIYFSYDVKMKEKGDIPEGYSVSREKKERFSLILESASTNQTSMYLCASSSRVGKDNGQYFGPGTRLTVT.

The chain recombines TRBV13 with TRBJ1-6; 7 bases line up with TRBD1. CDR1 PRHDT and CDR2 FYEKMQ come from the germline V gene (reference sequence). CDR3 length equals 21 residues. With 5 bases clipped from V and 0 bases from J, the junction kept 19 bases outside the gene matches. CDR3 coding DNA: TGTGCCAGCAGCCCGCTAGAGCGACGACAGGGTAGGAGCTCCTATAATTCACCCCTCCACTTT. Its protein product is CASSPLERRQGRSSYNSPLHF.

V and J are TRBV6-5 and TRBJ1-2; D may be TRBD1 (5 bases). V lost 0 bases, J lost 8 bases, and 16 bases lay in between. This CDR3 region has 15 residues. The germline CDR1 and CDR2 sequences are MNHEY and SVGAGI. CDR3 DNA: TGTGCCAGCAGTTACTCGACTTTGGGGCGCGGGGGCTACACCTTC. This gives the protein CASSYSTLGRGGYTF.

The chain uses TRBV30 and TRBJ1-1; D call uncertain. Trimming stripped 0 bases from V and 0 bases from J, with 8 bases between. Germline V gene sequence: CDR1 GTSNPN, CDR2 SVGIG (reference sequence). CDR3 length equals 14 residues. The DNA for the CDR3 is TGTGCCTGGAGTGTACAAGGAATGAACACTGAAGCTTTCTTT. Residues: CAWSVQGMNTEAFF.

CDR3 in DNA: TGCGCCAGCAGCTTGGAAGGGGGCGCTGAAGCTTTCTTT. Amino acids: CASSLEGGAEAFF. V and J are TRBV5-1 and TRBJ1-1; 7 bases line up with TRBD1. From germline, CDR1 is SGHRS and CDR2 YFSETQ. This CDR3 region has 13 residues. V shed 0 bases and J 6 bases; nucleotides not matched to a gene: 2.

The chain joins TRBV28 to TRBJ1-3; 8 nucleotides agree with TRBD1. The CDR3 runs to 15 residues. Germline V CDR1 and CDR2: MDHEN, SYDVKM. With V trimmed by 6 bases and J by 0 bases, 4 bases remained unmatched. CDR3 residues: CASSPDRGSGNTIYF. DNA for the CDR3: TGTGCCAGCAGCCCCGACAGGGGCTCTGGAAACACCATATATTTT. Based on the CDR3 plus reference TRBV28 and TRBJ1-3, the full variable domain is DVKVTQSSRYLVKRTGEKVFLECVQDMDHENMFWYRQDPGLGLRLIYFSYDVKMKEKGDIPEGYSVSREKKERFSLILESASTNQTSMYLCASSPDRGSGNTIYFGEGSWLTVV.

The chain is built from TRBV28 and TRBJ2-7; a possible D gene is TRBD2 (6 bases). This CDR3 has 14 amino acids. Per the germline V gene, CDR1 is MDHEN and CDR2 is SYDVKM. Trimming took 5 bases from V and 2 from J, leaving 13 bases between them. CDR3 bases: TGTGCCAGCAGTCTGGGGGGTCCCCCCTACGAGCAGTACTTC. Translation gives CASSLGGPPYEQYF. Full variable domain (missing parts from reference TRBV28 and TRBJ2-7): DVKVTQSSRYLVKRTGEKVFLECVQDMDHENMFWYRQDPGLGLRLIYFSYDVKMKEKGDIPEGYSVSREKKERFSLILESASTNQTSMYLCASSLGGPPYEQYFGPGTRLTVT.

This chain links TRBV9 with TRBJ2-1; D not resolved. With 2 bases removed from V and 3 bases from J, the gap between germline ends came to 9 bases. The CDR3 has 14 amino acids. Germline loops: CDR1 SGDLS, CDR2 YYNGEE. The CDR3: CASSVMGNYNEQFF. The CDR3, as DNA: TGTGCCAGCAGCGTGATGGGTAACTACAATGAGCAGTTCTTC.

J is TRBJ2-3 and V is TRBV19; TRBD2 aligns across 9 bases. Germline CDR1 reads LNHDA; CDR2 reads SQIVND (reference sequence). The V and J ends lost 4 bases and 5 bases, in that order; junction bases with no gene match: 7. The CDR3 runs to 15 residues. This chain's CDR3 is CASSTTSGWGDTQYF. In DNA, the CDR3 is TGTGCCAGTAGTACTACTAGCGGGTGGGGAGATACGCAGTATTTT. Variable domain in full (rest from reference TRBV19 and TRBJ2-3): DGGITQSPKYLFRKEGQNVTLSCEQNLNHDAMYWYRQDPGQGLRLIYYSQIVNDFQKGDIAEGYSVSREKKESFPLTVTSAQKNPTAFYLCASSTTSGWGDTQYFGPGTRLTVL.

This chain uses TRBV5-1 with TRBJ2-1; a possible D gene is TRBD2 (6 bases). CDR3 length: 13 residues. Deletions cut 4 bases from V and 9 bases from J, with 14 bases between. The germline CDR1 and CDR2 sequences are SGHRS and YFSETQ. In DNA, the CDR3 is TGCGCCAGCAGCCCGGAGGGGTACGGTGAGCAGTTCTTC. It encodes CASSPEGYGEQFF.

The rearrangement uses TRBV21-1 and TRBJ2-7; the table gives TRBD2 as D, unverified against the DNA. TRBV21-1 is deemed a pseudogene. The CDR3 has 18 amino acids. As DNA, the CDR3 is TGTGCCAGCAGCCCTAAGGGGACTAGCGGGACGTTGCCCTACGAGCAGTACTTC. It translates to CASSPKGTSGTLPYEQYF.

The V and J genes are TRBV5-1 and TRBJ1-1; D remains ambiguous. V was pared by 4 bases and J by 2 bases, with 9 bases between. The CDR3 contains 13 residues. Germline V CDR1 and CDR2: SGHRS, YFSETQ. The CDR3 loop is CASSPQLNTEAFF. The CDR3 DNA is TGCGCCAGCAGCCCTCAGCTTAACACTGAAGCTTTCTTT.

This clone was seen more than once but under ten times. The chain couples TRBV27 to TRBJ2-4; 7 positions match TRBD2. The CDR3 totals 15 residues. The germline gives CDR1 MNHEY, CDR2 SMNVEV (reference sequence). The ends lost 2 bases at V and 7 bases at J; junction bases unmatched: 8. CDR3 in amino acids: CASSLASGLVNIQYF. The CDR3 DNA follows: TGTGCCAGCAGTTTAGCCTCCGGACTAGTGAACATTCAGTACTTC.

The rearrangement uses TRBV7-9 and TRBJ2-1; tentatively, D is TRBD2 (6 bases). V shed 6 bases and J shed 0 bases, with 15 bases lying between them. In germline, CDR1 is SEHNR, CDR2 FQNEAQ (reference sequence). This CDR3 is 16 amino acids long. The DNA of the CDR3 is TGTGCCAGCAGACCGAATGCGCGGGGCTCCTACAATGAGCAGTTCTTC. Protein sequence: CASRPNARGSYNEQFF.

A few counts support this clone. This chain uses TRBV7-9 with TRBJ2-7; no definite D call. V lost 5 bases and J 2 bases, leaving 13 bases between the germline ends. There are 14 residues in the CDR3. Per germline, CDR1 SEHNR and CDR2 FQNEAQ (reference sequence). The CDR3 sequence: CASSPLATTYEQYF. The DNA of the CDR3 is TGTGCCAGCAGCCCCTTGGCAACTACCTACGAGCAGTACTTC.

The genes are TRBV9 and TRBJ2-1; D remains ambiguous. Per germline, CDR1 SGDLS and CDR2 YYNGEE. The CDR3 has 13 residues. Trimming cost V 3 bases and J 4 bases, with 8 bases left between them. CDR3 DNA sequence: TGTGCCAGCAGCGGGGCTCTATACAATGAGCAGTTCTTC. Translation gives CASSGALYNEQFF.

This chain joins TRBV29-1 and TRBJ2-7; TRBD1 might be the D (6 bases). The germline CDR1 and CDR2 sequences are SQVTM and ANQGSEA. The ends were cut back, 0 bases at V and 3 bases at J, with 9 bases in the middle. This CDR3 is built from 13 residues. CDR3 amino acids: CSVEEGASYEQYF. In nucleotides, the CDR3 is TGCAGCGTTGAAGAGGGGGCGAGCTACGAGCAGTACTTC.

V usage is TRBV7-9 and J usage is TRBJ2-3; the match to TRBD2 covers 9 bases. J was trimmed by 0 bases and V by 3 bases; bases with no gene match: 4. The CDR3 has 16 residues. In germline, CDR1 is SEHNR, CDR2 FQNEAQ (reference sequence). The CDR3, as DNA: TGTGCCAGCAGCTTTCTAGCGGGGACAAGCACAGATACGCAGTATTTT. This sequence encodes CASSFLAGTSTDTQYF. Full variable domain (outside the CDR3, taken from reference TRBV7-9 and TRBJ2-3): DTGVSQNPRHKITKRGQNVTFRCDPISEHNRLYWYRQTLGQGPEFLTYFQNEAQLEKSRLLSDRFSAERPKGSFSTLEIQRTEQGDSAMYLCASSFLAGTSTDTQYFGPGTRLTVL.

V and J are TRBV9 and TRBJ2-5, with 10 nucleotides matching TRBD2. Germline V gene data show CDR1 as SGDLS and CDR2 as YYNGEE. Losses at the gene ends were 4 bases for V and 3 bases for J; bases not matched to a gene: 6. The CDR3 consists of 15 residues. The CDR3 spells CASSWSGGAEETQYF. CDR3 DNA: TGTGCCAGCAGCTGGAGCGGGGGGGCGGAAGAGACCCAGTACTTC.

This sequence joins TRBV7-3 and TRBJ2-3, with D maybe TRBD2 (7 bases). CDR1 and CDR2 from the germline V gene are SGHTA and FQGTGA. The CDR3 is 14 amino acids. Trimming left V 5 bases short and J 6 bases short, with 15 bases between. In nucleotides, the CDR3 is TGTGCCAGCAGCAAGGGGGGGGCGGAGGATACGCAGTATTTT. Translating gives CASSKGGAEDTQYF.

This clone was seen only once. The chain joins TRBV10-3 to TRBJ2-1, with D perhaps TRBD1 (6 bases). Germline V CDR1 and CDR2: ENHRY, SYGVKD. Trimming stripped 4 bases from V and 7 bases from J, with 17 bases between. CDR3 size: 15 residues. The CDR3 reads CAISVGAATINEQFF. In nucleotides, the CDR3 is TGTGCCATCAGTGTGGGGGCGGCGACCATAAATGAGCAGTTCTTC.

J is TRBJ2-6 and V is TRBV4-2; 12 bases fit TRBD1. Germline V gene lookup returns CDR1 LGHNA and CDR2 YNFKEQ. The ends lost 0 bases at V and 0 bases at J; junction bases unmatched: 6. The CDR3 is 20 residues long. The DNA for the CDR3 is TGTGCCAGCAGCCAAGATCTTGGGACAGGGGGCTTCTCTGGGGCCAACGTCCTGACTTTC. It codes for CASSQDLGTGGFSGANVLTF.

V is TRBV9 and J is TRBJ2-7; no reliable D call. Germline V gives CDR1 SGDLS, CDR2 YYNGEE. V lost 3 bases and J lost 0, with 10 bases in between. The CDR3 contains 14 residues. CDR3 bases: TGTGCCAGCAGCGCCCAAGGGCTCTCCTACGAGCAGTACTTC. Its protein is CASSAQGLSYEQYF.

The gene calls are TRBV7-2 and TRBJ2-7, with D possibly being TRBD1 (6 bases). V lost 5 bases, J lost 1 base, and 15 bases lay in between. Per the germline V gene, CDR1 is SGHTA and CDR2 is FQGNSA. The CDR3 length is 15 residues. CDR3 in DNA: TGTGCCAGCAGCCGACAGGTAACCCCTTCCTACGAGCAGTACTTC. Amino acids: CASSRQVTPSYEQYF.

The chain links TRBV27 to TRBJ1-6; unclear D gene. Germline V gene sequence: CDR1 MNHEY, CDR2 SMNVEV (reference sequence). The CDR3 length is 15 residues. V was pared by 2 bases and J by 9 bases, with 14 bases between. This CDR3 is CASSLSRTRGSPLHF. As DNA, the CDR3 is TGTGCCAGCAGTTTAAGTCGGACTCGGGGTTCACCCCTCCACTTT.

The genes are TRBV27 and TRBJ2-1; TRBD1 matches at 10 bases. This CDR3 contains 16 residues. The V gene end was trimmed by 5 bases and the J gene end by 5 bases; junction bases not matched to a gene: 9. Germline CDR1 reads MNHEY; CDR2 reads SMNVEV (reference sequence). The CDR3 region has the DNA TGTGCCAGCAGTCAGCCGGGACAGGGGCCCCACAATGAGCAGTTCTTC. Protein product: CASSQPGQGPHNEQFF.